This note documents a single TCR beta chain sequence. The antigen is undetermined. TCRdb recomputed calls from the RT-PCR reads with MiXCR, one row per CDR3 protein. The table lists about 780,000 distinct CDR3 sequences, roughly 20% of them singletons. The data belong to a study of response to subunit inactivated influenza vaccine. Whole-study findings and limits: The authors proposed limited new T cell recruitment per seasonal influenza vaccination.

This CDR3 has 15 residues. V was clipped by 6 bases and J by 0 bases, with 13 bases between them. The sample was PBMCs from blood, taken 5 to 6 days after vaccination. This receptor was taken from a man aged 50-60 years who received an inactivated influenza vaccine. The chain recombines TRBV12-3 or TRBV12-4 with TRBJ2-3; no firm D call. CDR3 in amino acids: CASRPAARSTDTQYF. CDR3 nucleotide sequence: TGTGCCAGCAGACCGGCGGCCAGAAGCACAGATACGCAGTATTTT.